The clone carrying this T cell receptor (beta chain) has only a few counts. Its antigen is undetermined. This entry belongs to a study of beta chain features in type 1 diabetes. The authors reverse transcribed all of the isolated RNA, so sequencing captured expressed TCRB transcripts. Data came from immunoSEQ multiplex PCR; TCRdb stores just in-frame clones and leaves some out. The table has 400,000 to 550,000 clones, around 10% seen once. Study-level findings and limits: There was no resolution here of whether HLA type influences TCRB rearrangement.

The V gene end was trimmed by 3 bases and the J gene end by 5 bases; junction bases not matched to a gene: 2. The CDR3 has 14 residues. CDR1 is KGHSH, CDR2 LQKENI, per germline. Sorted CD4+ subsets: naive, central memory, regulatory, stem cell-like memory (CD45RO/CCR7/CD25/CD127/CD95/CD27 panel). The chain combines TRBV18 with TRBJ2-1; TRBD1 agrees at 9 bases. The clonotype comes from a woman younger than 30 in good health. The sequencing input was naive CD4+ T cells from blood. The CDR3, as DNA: TGTGCCAGCTCACCTAACAGGGGGCACAATGAGCAGTTCTTC. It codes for CASSPNRGHNEQFF.